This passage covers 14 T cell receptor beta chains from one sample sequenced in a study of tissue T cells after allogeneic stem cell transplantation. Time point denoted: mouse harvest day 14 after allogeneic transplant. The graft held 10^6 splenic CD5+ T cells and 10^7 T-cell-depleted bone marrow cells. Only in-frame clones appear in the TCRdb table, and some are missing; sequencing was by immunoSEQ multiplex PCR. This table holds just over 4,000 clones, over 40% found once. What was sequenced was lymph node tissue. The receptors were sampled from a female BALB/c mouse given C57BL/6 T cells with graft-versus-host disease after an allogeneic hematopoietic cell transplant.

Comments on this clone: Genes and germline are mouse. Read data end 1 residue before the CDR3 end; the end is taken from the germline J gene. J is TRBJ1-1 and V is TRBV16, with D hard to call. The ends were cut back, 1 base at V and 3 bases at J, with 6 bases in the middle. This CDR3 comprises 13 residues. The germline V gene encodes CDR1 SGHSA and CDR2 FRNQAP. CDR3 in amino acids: CASSLGEDTEVFF. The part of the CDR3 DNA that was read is TGTGCAAGCAGCTTAGGGGAGGACACAGAAGTCTTC.

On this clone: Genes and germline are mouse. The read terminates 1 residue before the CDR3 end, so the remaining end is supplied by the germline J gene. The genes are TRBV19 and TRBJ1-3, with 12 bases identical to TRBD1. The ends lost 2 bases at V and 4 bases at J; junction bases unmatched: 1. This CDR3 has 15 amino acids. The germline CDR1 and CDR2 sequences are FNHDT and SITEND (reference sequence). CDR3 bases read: TGTGCCAGCAGTATGGGACAGGGGGCAGGAAATACGCTCTAT. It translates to CASSMGQGAGNTLY. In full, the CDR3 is CASSMGQGAGNTLYF.

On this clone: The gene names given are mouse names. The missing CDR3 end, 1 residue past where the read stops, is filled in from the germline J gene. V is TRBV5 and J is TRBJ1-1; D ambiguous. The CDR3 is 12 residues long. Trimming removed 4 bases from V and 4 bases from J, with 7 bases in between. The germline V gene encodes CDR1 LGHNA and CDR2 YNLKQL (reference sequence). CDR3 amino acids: CASSPPGTEVFF. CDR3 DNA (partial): TGTGCCAGCAGCCCCCCAGGCACAGAAGTCTTC.

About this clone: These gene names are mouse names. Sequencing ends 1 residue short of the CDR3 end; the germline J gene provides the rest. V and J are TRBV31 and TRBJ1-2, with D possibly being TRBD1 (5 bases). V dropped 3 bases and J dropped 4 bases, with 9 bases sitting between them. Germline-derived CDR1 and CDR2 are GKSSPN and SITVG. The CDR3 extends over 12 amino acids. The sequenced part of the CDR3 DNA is TGTGCCTGGAGAGAGGGGAGCTCCGACTACACC. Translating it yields CAWREGSSDYT. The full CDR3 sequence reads CAWREGSSDYTF.

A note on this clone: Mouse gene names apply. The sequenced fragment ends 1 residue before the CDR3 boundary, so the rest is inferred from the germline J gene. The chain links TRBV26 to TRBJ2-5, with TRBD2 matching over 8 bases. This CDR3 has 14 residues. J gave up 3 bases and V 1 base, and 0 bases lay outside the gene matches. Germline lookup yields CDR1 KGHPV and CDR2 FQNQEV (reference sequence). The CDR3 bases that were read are TGTGCCAGCAGTCTGTGGACTGGGCAAGACACCCAGTAC. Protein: CASSLWTGQDTQY. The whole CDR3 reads CASSLWTGQDTQYF.

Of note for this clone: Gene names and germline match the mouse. The CDR3 DNA, read in part, is TGTGCCAGCAGTCTACAGGGTCAGGGCCAAGACACCCAGTAC. This sequence encodes CASSLQGQGQDTQY. The entire CDR3 reads CASSLQGQGQDTQYF. The chain couples TRBV26 to TRBJ2-5, with a weak D call TRBD1 (6 bases). The missing CDR3 end, 1 residue past where the read stops, is filled in from the germline J gene. Trimming took off 3 bases at V and 2 bases at J, with 12 bases between the two ends. Germline values: CDR1 KGHPV, CDR2 FQNQEV (reference sequence). CDR3 length equals 15 residues.

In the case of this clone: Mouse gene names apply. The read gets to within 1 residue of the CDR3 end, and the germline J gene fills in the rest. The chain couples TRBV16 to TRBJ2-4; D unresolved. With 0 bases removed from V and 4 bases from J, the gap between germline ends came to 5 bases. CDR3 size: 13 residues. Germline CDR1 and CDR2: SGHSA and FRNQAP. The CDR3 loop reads CASSLDPKNTLYF. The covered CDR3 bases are TGTGCAAGCAGCTTAGACCCAAAAAACACCTTGTAC.

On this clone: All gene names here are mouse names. The CDR3 here is CASGRGRDYEQYF. CDR3 DNA (partial): TGTGCCAGCGGTAGGGGACGGGACTATGAACAGTAC. This chain connects TRBV13-1 to TRBJ2-7; D is tentatively TRBD1 or TRBD2 (5 bases each). The read ends 1 residue early relative to the CDR3; the germline J gene fills the gap. Trimming stripped 7 bases from V and 3 bases from J, with 14 bases between. The CDR3 loop spans 13 amino acids. Germline V gene lookup returns CDR1 NSHNY and CDR2 SYGAGN.

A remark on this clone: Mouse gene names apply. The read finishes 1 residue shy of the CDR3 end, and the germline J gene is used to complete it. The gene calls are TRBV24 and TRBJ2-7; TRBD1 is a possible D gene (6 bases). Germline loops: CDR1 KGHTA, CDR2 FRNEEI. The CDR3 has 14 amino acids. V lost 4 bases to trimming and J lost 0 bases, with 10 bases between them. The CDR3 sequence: CASSPRDISYEQYF. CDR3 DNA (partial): TGTGCCAGCAGTCCCCGGGACATCTCCTATGAACAGTAC.

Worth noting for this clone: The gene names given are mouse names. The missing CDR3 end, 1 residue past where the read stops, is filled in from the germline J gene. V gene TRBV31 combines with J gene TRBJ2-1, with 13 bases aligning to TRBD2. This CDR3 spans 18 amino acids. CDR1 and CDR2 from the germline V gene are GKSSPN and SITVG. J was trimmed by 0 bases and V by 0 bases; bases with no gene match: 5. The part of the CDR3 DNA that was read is TGTGCCTGGAGTCTAGGGGACTGGGGGGGGTATAACTATGCTGAGCAGTTC. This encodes CAWSLGDWGGYNYAEQF. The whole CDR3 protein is CAWSLGDWGGYNYAEQFF.

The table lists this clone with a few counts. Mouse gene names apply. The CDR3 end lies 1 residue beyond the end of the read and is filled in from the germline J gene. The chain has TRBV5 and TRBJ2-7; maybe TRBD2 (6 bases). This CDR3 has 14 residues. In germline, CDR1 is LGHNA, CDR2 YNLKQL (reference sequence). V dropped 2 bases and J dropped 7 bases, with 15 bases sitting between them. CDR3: CASSQTGRVLEQYF. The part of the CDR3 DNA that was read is TGTGCCAGCAGCCAAACTGGGCGGGTTTTGGAACAGTAC.

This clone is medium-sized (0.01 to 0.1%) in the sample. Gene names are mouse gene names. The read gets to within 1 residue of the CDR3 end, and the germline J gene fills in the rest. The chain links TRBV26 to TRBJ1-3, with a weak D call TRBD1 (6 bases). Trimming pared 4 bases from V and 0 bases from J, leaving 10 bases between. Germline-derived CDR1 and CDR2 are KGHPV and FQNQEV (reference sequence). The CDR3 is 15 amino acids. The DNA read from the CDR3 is TGTGCCAGCAGTCGCTGGACAGCTTCTGGAAATACGCTCTAT. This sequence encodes CASSRWTASGNTLY. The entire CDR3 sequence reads CASSRWTASGNTLYF.

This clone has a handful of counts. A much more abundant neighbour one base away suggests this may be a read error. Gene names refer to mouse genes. The CDR3 here is CASSQGSNERLFF. CDR3 DNA, as far as it was read: TGTGCCAGCAGTCAGGGGTCCAACGAAAGATTATTT. This chain joins TRBV26 and TRBJ1-4, with a possible D match to TRBD1 (5 bases). The observed sequence ends 1 residue before the CDR3 terminus, with the missing tail filled in from the germline J gene. V shed 4 bases and J shed 2 bases, with 5 bases lying between them. The CDR3 has 13 amino acids. CDR1 is KGHPV, CDR2 FQNQEV, per germline (reference sequence).

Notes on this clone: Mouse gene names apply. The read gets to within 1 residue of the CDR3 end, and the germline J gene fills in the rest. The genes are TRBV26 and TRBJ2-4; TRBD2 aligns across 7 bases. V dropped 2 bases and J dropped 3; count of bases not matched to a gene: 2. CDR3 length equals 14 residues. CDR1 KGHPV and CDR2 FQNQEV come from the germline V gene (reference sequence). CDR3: CASSLDWDQNTLYF. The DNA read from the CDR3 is TGTGCCAGCAGTCTGGACTGGGACCAAAACACCTTGTAC.